The sequence of this T cell receptor beta chain was determined in a study of cytomegalovirus exposure and HLA in healthy donors. Trimming shortened V by 2 bases and J by 0 bases, and 7 bases separated the two germline ends. Germline CDR1 is KGHSH and CDR2 is LQKENI. This CDR3 has 14 residues. Regarding this clone: Its antigen is not known.

The PCR used 60 Vbeta and 13 Jbeta primers. Assay used: immunoSEQ multiplex PCR; TCRdb lists only in-frame clones, some missing. The sample includes 150,000 to 200,000 clones, around 69% of them seen just once. Findings and limits, study-wide: Earlier results showed most TCR beta V segments being productive about 87% or about 30% of the time.

Sequencing was performed on PBMCs. The receptor was derived from a woman aged 25 to 39 in good health and CMV-seronegative. J is TRBJ1-1 and V is TRBV18; D is undetermined. CDR3 loop: CASSPDTMNTEAFF. The CDR3 nucleotides are TGTGCCAGCTCACCAGACACCATGAACACTGAAGCTTTCTTT.